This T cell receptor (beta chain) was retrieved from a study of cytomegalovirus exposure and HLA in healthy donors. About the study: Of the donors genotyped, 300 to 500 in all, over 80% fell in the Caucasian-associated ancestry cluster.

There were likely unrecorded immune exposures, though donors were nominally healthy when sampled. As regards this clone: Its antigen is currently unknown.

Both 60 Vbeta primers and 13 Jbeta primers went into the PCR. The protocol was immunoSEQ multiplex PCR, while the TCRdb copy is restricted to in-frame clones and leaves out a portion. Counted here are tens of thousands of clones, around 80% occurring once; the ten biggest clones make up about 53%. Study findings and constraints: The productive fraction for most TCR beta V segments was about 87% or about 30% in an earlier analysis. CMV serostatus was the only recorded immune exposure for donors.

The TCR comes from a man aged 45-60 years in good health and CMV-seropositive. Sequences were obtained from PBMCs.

Written as DNA, the CDR3 is TGCGCCAGCAGCCAAGTAGGGCGGGGGGCCCACAATGAGCAGTTCTTC. It is translated as CASSQVGRGAHNEQFF. The rearrangement uses TRBV4-1 and TRBJ2-1; 8 bases fit TRBD2. CDR1 and CDR2 (germline): MGHRA, YSYEKL. V gave up 1 base and J gave up 5 bases; unmatched junction bases: 7. This CDR3 is 16 amino acids long.